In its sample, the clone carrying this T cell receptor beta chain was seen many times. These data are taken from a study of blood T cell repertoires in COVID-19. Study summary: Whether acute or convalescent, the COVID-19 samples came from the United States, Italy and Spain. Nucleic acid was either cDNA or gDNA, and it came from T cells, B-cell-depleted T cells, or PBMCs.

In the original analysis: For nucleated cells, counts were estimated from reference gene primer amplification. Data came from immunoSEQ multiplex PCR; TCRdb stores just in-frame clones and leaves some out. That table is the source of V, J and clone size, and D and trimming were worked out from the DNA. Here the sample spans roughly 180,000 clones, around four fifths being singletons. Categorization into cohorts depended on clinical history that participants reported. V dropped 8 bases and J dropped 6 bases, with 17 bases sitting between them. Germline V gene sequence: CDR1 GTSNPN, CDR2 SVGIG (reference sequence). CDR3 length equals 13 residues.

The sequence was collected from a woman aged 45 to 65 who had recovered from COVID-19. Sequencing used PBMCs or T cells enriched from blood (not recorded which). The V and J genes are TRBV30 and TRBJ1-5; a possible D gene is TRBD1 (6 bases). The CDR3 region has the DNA TGTGCCCAGGGACCCGAAGGGGGTCAGCCCCAGCATTTT. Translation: CAQGPEGGQPQHF.